The clone carrying this T cell receptor beta chain was observed many times. Its specificity is unknown. These data are taken from a study of human T cells and chemical hapten exposure. The library gave individual cDNA molecules unique molecular identifiers. Original data processing: With a range of about 23,224 to 700,000, the median per sample was 95,638 TCRs. TCRdb used MiXCR to reprocess the RACE reads, holding one entry per CDR3 protein. None of the V and J calls come from the authors' own analysis; TCRdb made them. This sample yields around 340,000 distinct CDR3 sequences, of which roughly 6.9% are seen a single time; about 8% belongs to the top ten. The study, taken as a whole, reports: Because they had alopecia, donors may respond immunologically unlike healthy people.

This sample's time point: patch test 1, 2 weeks after DPC sensitization. Treatment of the sample: therapeutic diphenylcyclopropenone sensitization with weekly scalp DPC. Germline V CDR1 and CDR2: SGHTA, FQGTGA. The ends were cut back, 2 bases at V and 6 bases at J, with 7 bases in the middle. The length of the CDR3 is 13 residues. Sequenced here: whole blood, sampled in connection with sensitization to the hapten diphenylcyclopropenone (DPC). The source of this sequence is a woman in her late teens or twenties with alopecia areata. Some clones in this sample may be carry-over from other donors' samples. V and J are TRBV7-3 and TRBJ2-2; D is unclear. CDR3 nucleotide sequence: TGTGCCAGCAGCTTAGTCGTTCCCGGGGAGCTGTTTTTT. It encodes CASSLVVPGELFF. Drawing the rest from reference TRBV7-3 and TRBJ2-2, the complete variable domain is GAGVSQTPSNKVTEKGKYVELRCDPISGHTALYWYRQSLGQGPEFLIYFQGTGAADDSGLPNDRFFAVRPEGSVSTLKIQRTERGDSAVYLCASSLVVPGELFFGEGSRLTVL.